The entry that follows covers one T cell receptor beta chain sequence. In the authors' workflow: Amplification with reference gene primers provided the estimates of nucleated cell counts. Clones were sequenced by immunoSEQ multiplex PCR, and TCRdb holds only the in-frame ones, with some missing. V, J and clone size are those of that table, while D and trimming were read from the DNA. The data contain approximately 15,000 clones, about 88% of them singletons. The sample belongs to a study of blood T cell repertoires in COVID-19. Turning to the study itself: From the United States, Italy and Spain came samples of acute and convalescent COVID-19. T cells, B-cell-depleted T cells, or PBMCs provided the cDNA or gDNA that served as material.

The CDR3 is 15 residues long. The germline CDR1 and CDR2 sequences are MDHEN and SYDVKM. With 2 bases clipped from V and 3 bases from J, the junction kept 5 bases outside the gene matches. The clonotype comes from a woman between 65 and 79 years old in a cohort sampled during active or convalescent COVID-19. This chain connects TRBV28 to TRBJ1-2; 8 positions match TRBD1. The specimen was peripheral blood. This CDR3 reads CASSLLQGADYGYTF. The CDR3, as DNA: TGTGCCAGCAGTTTACTCCAGGGGGCCGACTATGGCTACACCTTC.